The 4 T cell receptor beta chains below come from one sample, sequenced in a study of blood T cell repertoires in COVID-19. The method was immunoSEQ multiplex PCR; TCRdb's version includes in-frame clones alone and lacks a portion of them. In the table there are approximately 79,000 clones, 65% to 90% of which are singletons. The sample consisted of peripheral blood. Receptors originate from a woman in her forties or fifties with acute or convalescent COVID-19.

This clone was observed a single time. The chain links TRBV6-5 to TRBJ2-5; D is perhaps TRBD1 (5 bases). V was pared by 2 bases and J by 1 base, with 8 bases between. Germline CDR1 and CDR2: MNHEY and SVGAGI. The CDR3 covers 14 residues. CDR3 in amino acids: CASSYKGFQETQYF. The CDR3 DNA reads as TGTGCCAGCAGTTACAAGGGGTTCCAAGAGACCCAGTACTTC.

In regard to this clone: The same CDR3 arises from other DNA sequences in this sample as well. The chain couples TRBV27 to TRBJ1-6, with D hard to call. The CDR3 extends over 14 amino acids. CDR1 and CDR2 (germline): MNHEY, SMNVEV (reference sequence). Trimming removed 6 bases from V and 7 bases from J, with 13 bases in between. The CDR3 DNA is TGTGCCAGCAGCCCCCAAGGAGCCAATTCACCCCTCCACTTT. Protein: CASSPQGANSPLHF.

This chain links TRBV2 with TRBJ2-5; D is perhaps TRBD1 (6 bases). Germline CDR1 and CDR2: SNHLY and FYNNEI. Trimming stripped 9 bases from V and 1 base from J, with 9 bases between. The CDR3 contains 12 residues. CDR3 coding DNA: TGTGCCAGAACGGACAGCCAAGAGACCCAGTACTTC. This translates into CARTDSQETQYF.

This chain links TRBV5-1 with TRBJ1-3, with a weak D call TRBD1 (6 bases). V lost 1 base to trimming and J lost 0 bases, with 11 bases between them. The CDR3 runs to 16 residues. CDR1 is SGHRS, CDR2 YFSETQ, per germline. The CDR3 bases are TGCGCCAGCAGCTTGACAGGGTTTTCCTCTGGAAACACCATATATTTT. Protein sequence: CASSLTGFSSGNTIYF.